These 16 T cell receptor beta chains originate from one sample sequenced in a study of blood T cell repertoires in COVID-19. Produced via immunoSEQ multiplex PCR; TCRdb's table is partial and in-frame only. The sample lists 75,000 to 100,000 clones, 75% to 90% occurring once. Input material: peripheral blood. The receptors derive from a woman over 75 with acute or convalescent COVID-19.

V and J are TRBV6-4 and TRBJ1-6; D is unresolved. V was trimmed by 8 bases and J by 9 bases, leaving 23 bases between them. The CDR3 loop spans 16 amino acids. CDR1 and CDR2 (germline): MRHNA, SNTAGT. The CDR3 here is CASRPQAGSDGSPLHF. The CDR3 coding sequence is TGTGCCAGCCGCCCTCAGGCGGGGAGTGATGGTTCACCCCTCCACTTT.

This sequence joins TRBV5-3 and TRBJ2-7; TRBD1 matches at 9 bases. TRBV5-3 is annotated as an ORF whose role is uncertain. The J segment lost 5 bases and the V segment lost 2 bases, leaving 14 bases of the junction unmatched. This CDR3 has 17 amino acids. CDR3 sequence: CARSFGGGQGLWDEQYF. CDR3 coding DNA: TGTGCCAGAAGCTTCGGTGGGGGACAGGGTTTATGGGACGAGCAGTACTTC.

The chain joins TRBV7-3 to TRBJ2-1; tentative D call: TRBD1 (6 bases). V was pared by 5 bases and J by 7 bases, with 27 bases between. The germline V gene has CDR1 SGHTA and CDR2 FQGTGA. CDR3 length: 18 amino acids. The CDR3 sequence is CASSPQGSGVPYRNEQFF. CDR3 nucleotides: TGTGCCAGCAGCCCCCAGGGATCAGGGGTCCCCTATCGGAATGAGCAGTTCTTC.

The chain employs TRBV27 and TRBJ2-2, with 10 bases identical to TRBD2. With V trimmed by 2 bases and J by 6 bases, 3 bases remained unmatched. Germline lookup yields CDR1 MNHEY and CDR2 SMNVEV (reference sequence). The CDR3 totals 15 residues. CDR3 sequence reads: CASSLLAGVAGELFF. Here the CDR3 DNA reads TGTGCCAGCAGTTTACTAGCGGGGGTCGCCGGGGAGCTGTTTTTT.

The chain recombines TRBV5-4 with TRBJ2-3; 9 bases are shared with TRBD2. With 2 bases clipped from V and 5 bases from J, the junction kept 3 bases outside the gene matches. This CDR3 comprises 14 residues. Looked up from germline, CDR1 is SGHNT and CDR2 is YYREEE (reference sequence). CDR3 in DNA: TGTGCCAGCAGCTTAGCGGGGGGATTAGATACGCAGTATTTT. Translating gives CASSLAGGLDTQYF.

This clone was picked up one time. V is TRBV19 and J is TRBJ2-3; 9 positions match TRBD2. After removal of 5 bases from V and 7 bases from J, the junction contained 7 bases not matched to a gene. CDR1 and CDR2 (germline): LNHDA, SQIVND (reference sequence). The CDR3 is made up of 14 amino acids. The CDR3 nucleotides read TGTGCCAGTAGTTGGCGGGGGGGCCCAAATACGCAGTATTTT. Protein product: CASSWRGGPNTQYF.

V usage is TRBV7-9 and J usage is TRBJ2-3, with 10 nucleotides matching TRBD2. The CDR3 runs 15 residues. Germline values: CDR1 SEHNR, CDR2 FQNEAQ (reference sequence). Trimming cost V 4 bases and J 2 bases; bases outside gene matches: 3. In DNA, the CDR3 is TGTGCCAGCAGCTCCGGGACTAGCGCCACAGATACGCAGTATTTT. Translated, it gives CASSSGTSATDTQYF.

The V and J genes are TRBV10-3 and TRBJ1-1, with TRBD1 as a possible D gene (5 bases). The CDR3 runs 13 residues. The germline V and J ends were trimmed by 0 bases and 4 bases, with 6 bases remaining between them. CDR1 is ENHRY and CDR2 is SYGVKD in the germline V gene. CDR3 protein: CAISESGVTEAFF. The DNA for the CDR3 is TGTGCCATCAGTGAGTCAGGGGTCACTGAAGCTTTCTTT.

The chain uses TRBV21-1 and TRBJ1-4; whether TRBD1, the table's D call, matches the DNA was not checked. TRBV21-1 is annotated as a pseudogene. This CDR3 has 14 amino acids. The CDR3 nucleotides are TGTGCCAGCAGCAGATACAGGGGGCGAGAAAAACTGTTTTTT. Translated, it gives CASSRYRGREKLFF.

V is TRBV5-6 and J is TRBJ2-3; tentatively, D is TRBD2 (5 bases). The germline V gene has CDR1 SGHDT and CDR2 YYEEEE. V was cut by 0 bases and J by 1 base, with 12 bases left in between. CDR3 length: 16 amino acids. In DNA, the CDR3 is TGTGCCAGCAGCTTGGACCCCGGGGTACGCACAGATACGCAGTATTTT. Amino acids: CASSLDPGVRTDTQYF.

The chain has TRBV30 and TRBJ1-6; D unclear. V was cut by 4 bases and J by 6 bases, with 10 bases left in between. CDR3 size: 13 residues. Looked up from germline, CDR1 is GTSNPN and CDR2 is SVGIG (reference sequence). In DNA form, the CDR3 reads TGTGCCTGGACCGAGAGAGGTAATTCACCCCTCCACTTT. It is translated as CAWTERGNSPLHF.

The chain combines TRBV2 with TRBJ1-6; 7 positions match TRBD1. The ends lost 7 bases at V and 7 bases at J; junction bases unmatched: 7. The CDR3 sequence is 14 residues long. Germline values: CDR1 SNHLY, CDR2 FYNNEI. The chain's CDR3 is CASKGDRENSPLHF. CDR3 DNA sequence: TGTGCCAGCAAAGGTGACAGGGAAAATTCACCCCTCCACTTT.

The chain uses TRBV5-6 and TRBJ1-2; D is undetermined. With 1 base removed from V and 5 bases from J, the gap between germline ends came to 15 bases. Germline CDR1 SGHDT, CDR2 YYEEEE. This CDR3 comprises 15 residues. In DNA, the CDR3 is TGTGCCAGCAGCTTGAAGGCGGGGTCGAGGTATGGCTACACCTTC. Protein sequence: CASSLKAGSRYGYTF.

The chain couples TRBV2 to TRBJ2-3; the D gene is possibly TRBD2 (6 bases). The CDR3 loop spans 16 amino acids. V dropped 1 base and J dropped 0 bases, with 11 bases sitting between them. The germline CDR1 and CDR2 sequences are SNHLY and FYNNEI. The chain's CDR3 is CASSEEEGGSTDTQYF. CDR3 sequence (DNA): TGTGCCAGCAGTGAAGAGGAGGGCGGTAGCACAGATACGCAGTATTTT. The full variable domain, completed using reference TRBV2 and TRBJ2-3, is EPEVTQTPSHQVTQMGQEVILRCVPISNHLYFYWYRQILGQKVEFLVSFYNNEISEKSEIFDDQFSVERPDGSNFTLKIRSTKLEDSAMYFCASSEEEGGSTDTQYFGPGTRLTVL.

This sequence joins TRBV7-2 and TRBJ1-5; 7 nucleotides match TRBD1. Germline V gene data show CDR1 as SGHTA and CDR2 as FQGNSA. With 4 bases clipped from V and 6 bases from J, the junction kept 6 bases outside the gene matches. This CDR3 spans 14 amino acids. CDR3 region: CASSSRQGGQPQHF. The CDR3 nucleotides read TGTGCCAGCAGCTCTCGACAGGGCGGTCAGCCCCAGCATTTT.

The genes are TRBV7-9 and TRBJ2-3; the D gene is possibly TRBD2 (6 bases). The V gene lost 2 bases and the J gene lost 4 bases, with 10 bases spanning the gap. The CDR3 spans 14 residues. The germline gives CDR1 SEHNR, CDR2 FQNEAQ (reference sequence). The CDR3 nucleotides are TGTGCCAGCAGCTTAACGGGCGGGGCAGATACGCAGTATTTT. This translates into CASSLTGGADTQYF.